The rows below give T cell receptor beta chains drawn from one sample of a study of shared clonotypes between healthy human individuals. Sequencing was performed with immunoSEQ multiplex PCR; in TCRdb, only in-frame clones are kept and a portion is missing. The top ten clones hold 12% of a sample with 550,000 to 600,000 clones, around 78% of them seen once. The sequenced sample was PBMCs. The source of these receptors is a woman aged 40 to 50 in good health. Some clones in this sample may be carry-over from other donors' samples. The CDR3 runs from the conserved cysteine through the conserved F or W.

TRBJ2-7 TRBV7-6 CASSLSRWAHEQYF
TRBJ1-3 TRBV6-1 CASSEVGGYSGNTIYF
TRBJ2-7 TRBV10-3 CAAGGDVYEQYF
TRBJ1-2 TRBV30 CAWSPQVTSRVVYGYTF
TRBJ1-2 TRBV5-1 CASSLAVGGYGYTF
TRBJ1-1 TRBV30 CAWSRMNTEAFF
TRBJ1-1 TRBV15 CATSRERQNTEAFF
TRBJ2-6 TRBV9 CASSELGANVLTF
TRBJ1-1 TRBV29-1 CSVGLGRTEAFF
TRBJ2-7 TRBV4-3 CASSSRTGATGYEQYF
TRBJ2-1 TRBV18 CASSPSRGSGRDNEQFF
TRBJ2-7 TRBV28 CASSLFSSYEQYF
TRBJ1-2 TRBV30 CAWSPTVSVGYTF
TRBJ2-5 TRBV7-2 CASSRDSQETQYF
TRBJ2-7 TRBV6-6 CASSWDRQGIHEQYF
TRBJ2-7 TRBV30 CAWSQQGYEQYF
TRBJ1-1 TRBV5-6 CASSYPDRNTEAFF
TRBJ2-3 TRBV29-1 CSVVWQFTDTQYF
TRBJ2-7 TRBV5-6 CASSLEPHEQYF
TRBJ2-3 TRBV11-1 CASSHGLAGALDTQYF
TRBJ2-7 TRBV27 CASSVRGGPYEQYF
TRBJ1-2 TRBV28 CASSLNLSENYGYTF
TRBJ1-5 TRBV5-5 CASSWGTGNGNQPQHF
TRBJ2-1 TRBV28 CASSLMSGRAGYNEQFF
TRBJ2-2 TRBV28 CASSPGTGNTGELFF
TRBJ2-5 TRBV29-1 CSVERRETQYF